This T cell receptor beta chain was identified in a study of shared clonotypes between healthy human individuals. Study-wide background: Donors had three CD4 naive, three CD4 memory, two CD8 naive and one CD8 memory plate apiece. Points from the study as a whole: Naive CD4 clonotypes overlapped across a few donors at about 5.3%.

The V end lost 1 base, the J end lost 3 bases, and 7 bases lay between the germline ends. CDR3 length: 13 amino acids. The germline gives CDR1 LNHNV, CDR2 YYDKDF (reference sequence). Original processing methods: Owing to the provision of junction-only sequences devoid of quality scores by immunoSEQ, filtering differed. The repertoire was sequenced with immunoSEQ multiplex PCR; TCRdb's copy has only in-frame clones and lacks some. V, J and clone size are taken as reported in that table, and D and trimming were inferred from the DNA itself. The sample lists roughly 1.4 million clones; approximately 98.5% were seen once. Comment on this clone: Antigen unknown.

The investigators split CD4+ cells into a CD45RA+ naive subset and a CD45RA-negative memory subset. The genes are TRBV15 and TRBJ2-7, with a weak D call TRBD1 (5 bases). The sequence was collected from a man younger than 40 in good health. Sample: naive CD4+ T cells sorted from blood. The subset here: CD45RA+ positively selected. The CDR3 loop reads CATSRGTIYEQYF. The CDR3 DNA follows: TGTGCCACCAGCAGAGGGACAATCTACGAGCAGTACTTC.